These T cell receptor beta chains were read from a single sample in a study of shared clonotypes between healthy human individuals. Here immunoSEQ multiplex PCR was the method, and the copy in TCRdb shows in-frame clones only, minus some. In the table there are about 820,000 clones, 80% to 95% of which are singletons. Sequencing was performed on naive CD8+ T cells sorted from blood. The receptors stem from a man aged 25-40 years in good health. CDR3s include the opening cysteine and the closing phenylalanine or tryptophan. A D gene is named only where the DNA matches it firmly.

V gene,D gene,J gene,CDR3 protein
TRBV11-2,.,TRBJ2-1,CASSAPLGAHNEQFF
TRBV7-9,TRBD2,TRBJ2-7,CASSPPGGEYEQYF
TRBV6-5,.,TRBJ2-3,CASSSAFRIPTDTQYF
TRBV27,TRBD2,TRBJ2-1,CASSPSASGNYNEQFF
TRBV27,TRBD1,TRBJ2-7,CASSLARTGAYEQYF
TRBV7-9,TRBD2,TRBJ2-3,CASSPPSGAGARRYTQYF
TRBV4-3,.,TRBJ2-5,CASSQVTSDVGTQYF
TRBV7-6,.,TRBJ2-1,CASSPTGGDLEQFF
TRBV7-9,TRBD1,TRBJ1-5,CATDRQGSEPQHF
TRBV6-5,.,TRBJ2-3,CASSFDRPSTDTQYF
TRBV30,.,TRBJ2-5,CAWKDQGHETQYF
TRBV7-9,TRBD1,TRBJ1-4,CASSLSTGADEKLFF
TRBV11-2,TRBD2,TRBJ2-7,CASSDQGGRNEQYF
TRBV27,.,TRBJ2-7,CASSFQQSGSYEQYF
TRBV7-6,.,TRBJ2-1,CASSLQGNEQFF
TRBV6-1,TRBD1,TRBJ2-1,CASSEDRGYYNEQFF
TRBV27,.,TRBJ2-7,CASRARGQGSFEQYF
TRBV5-1,.,TRBJ2-3,CASSLAGAVQVGTDTQYF
TRBV19,TRBD2,TRBJ2-5,CASSIVPSSLAGQETQYF
TRBV27,.,TRBJ2-3,CASRTGRVDGTQYF
TRBV27,.,TRBJ2-7,CASSLSYSHYEQYF
TRBV9,.,TRBJ2-2,CASSVGPGPGELFF
TRBV27,TRBD2,TRBJ2-7,CASSLSLAGVYEQYF
TRBV6-1,.,TRBJ1-5,CASTPDPLKNTQHF
TRBV7-9,.,TRBJ1-1,CASSPRSPEAFF
TRBV7-2,TRBD2,TRBJ2-1,CASAEGTSAYNEQFF
TRBV7-9,TRBD1,TRBJ1-5,CASSSDRDRDPSNQPQHF